Shown below are 2 T cell receptor beta chains from a single sample sequenced in a study of blood T cell repertoires in COVID-19. Method: immunoSEQ multiplex PCR; TCRdb's copy keeps in-frame clones and lacks some. The table has about 180,000 clones, more than 70% seen once; the top ten hold more than 7.5%. The material sequenced was PBMCs or T cells enriched from blood (not recorded which). The receptors come from a woman aged 25-40 years who had recovered from COVID-19.

The V call is TRBV5-6, the J call TRBJ2-1; no definite D call. The CDR3 covers 12 residues. V lost 2 bases and J 6 bases, leaving 6 bases between the germline ends. In germline, CDR1 is SGHDT, CDR2 YYEEEE. CDR3 residues: CASSLTTNEQFF. The CDR3 DNA reads TGTGCCAGCAGCTTAACTACCAATGAGCAGTTCTTC.

The chain combines TRBV2 with TRBJ1-2, with TRBD1 identical over 9 bases. The germline V gene has CDR1 SNHLY and CDR2 FYNNEI. The J segment lost 6 bases and the V segment lost 6 bases, leaving 5 bases of the junction unmatched. The CDR3 extends over 13 amino acids. CDR3 nucleotides: TGTGCCAGCAGAGGGGACAGGGAGAATGGCTACACCTTC. Protein sequence: CASRGDRENGYTF.